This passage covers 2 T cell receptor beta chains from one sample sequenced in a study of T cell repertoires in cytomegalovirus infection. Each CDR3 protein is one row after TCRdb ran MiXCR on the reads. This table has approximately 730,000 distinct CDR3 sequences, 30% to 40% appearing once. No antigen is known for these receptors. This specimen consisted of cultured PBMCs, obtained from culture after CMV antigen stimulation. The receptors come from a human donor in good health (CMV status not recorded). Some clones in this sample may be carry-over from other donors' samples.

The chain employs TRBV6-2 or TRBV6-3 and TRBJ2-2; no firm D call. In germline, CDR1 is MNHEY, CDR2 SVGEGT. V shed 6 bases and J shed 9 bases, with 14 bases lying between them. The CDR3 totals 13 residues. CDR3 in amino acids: CASSQRSPRELFF. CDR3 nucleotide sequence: TGTGCCAGCAGCCAACGGAGTCCTCGGGAGCTGTTTTTT.

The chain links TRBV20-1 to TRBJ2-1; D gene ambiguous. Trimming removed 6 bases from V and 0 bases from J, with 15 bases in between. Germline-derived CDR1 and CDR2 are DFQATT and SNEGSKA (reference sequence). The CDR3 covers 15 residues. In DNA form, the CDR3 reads TGCAGTGCCCCCCCCTACGGCCGCTCCTACAATGAGCAGTTCTTC. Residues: CSAPPYGRSYNEQFF.